These 28 T cell receptor beta chains originate from one sample sequenced in a study of cytomegalovirus exposure and HLA in healthy donors. The PCR used 60 Vbeta and 13 Jbeta primers. Data came from immunoSEQ multiplex PCR; TCRdb stores just in-frame clones and leaves some out. The top ten clones hold approximately 6.3% of a sample with 55,000 to 75,000 clones, 65% to 80% of them seen once. The specimen was PBMCs. Receptors were obtained from a man aged 25-40 years in good health and CMV-seropositive.

This clone was observed a few times. This chain's CDR3 is CASSSTGTTYGYTF. Written as DNA, the CDR3 is TGTGCCAGCAGTTCCACAGGGACTACCTATGGCTACACCTTC. The genes are TRBV6-1 and TRBJ1-2, with a tentative D call TRBD1 (6 bases). This CDR3 is built from 14 residues. V dropped 5 bases and J dropped 4 bases, with 14 bases sitting between them. CDR1 MNHNS and CDR2 SASEGT come from the germline V gene.

The chain couples TRBV15 to TRBJ2-2; D may be TRBD2 (5 bases). From germline, CDR1 is LNHNV and CDR2 YYDKDF (reference sequence). The V end was cut by 9 bases, the J end by 3 bases, with 11 bases between. The CDR3 runs to 13 residues. The CDR3 DNA is TGTGCCACTTCAATGGAGGACACCGGGGAGCTGTTTTTT. Translating it yields CATSMEDTGELFF. Variable domain in full (rest from reference TRBV15 and TRBJ2-2): DAMVIQNPRYQVTQFGKPVTLSCSQTLNHNVMYWYQQKSSQAPKLLFHYYDKDFNNEADTPDNFQSRRPNTSFCFLDIRSPGLGDTAMYLCATSMEDTGELFFGEGSRLTVL.

This rearrangement joins TRBV7-9 to TRBJ2-2; D remains unclear. Deletions cut 10 bases from V and 1 base from J, with 16 bases between. Germline CDR1 reads SEHNR; CDR2 reads FQNEAQ (reference sequence). This CDR3 region has 15 residues. This CDR3 is CATGPQAVNTGELFF. For the CDR3, the DNA is TGTGCCACCGGCCCCCAGGCCGTGAACACCGGGGAGCTGTTTTTT.

The table lists this clone with a few counts. This rearrangement joins TRBV29-1 to TRBJ2-7, with 8 bases that match TRBD2. CDR3 length: 15 residues. The V gene end was trimmed by 2 bases and the J gene end by 6 bases; junction bases not matched to a gene: 12. Germline loops: CDR1 SQVTM, CDR2 ANQGSEA. The CDR3: CSVESREGSLGEQYF. The CDR3 coding sequence is TGCAGCGTTGAAAGTCGGGAGGGGAGTCTTGGCGAGCAGTACTTC.

This sequence joins TRBV21-1 and TRBJ2-7; the D call TRBD2 from the table was never checked on the DNA. TRBV21-1 is classified as a pseudogene. This CDR3 region has 10 residues. CDR3 coding DNA: TGTGCCGGAGGGGACTACGAGCAGTACTTC. Its protein is CAGGDYEQYF.

CDR3: CASSTTRDSHSPLHF. For the CDR3, the DNA is TGTGCCAGCAGCACGACTCGGGACAGCCATTCACCCCTCCACTTT. V usage is TRBV9 and J usage is TRBJ1-6, with 7 bases aligning to TRBD1. V lost 4 bases, J lost 8 bases, and 9 bases stayed unmatched. The CDR3 is 15 amino acids. Germline loops: CDR1 SGDLS, CDR2 YYNGEE.

The chain employs TRBV6-5 and TRBJ2-2; D not resolved. CDR1 and CDR2 (germline): MNHEY, SVGAGI. The CDR3 contains 13 residues. V shed 6 bases and J shed 4 bases, with 9 bases lying between them. The CDR3 DNA reads as TGTGCCAGCAGGCTCGAGGCCACCGGGGAGCTGTTTTTT. Translated, it gives CASRLEATGELFF.

The CDR3 loop is CASSLLDSRGTDTQYF. The CDR3, as DNA: TGTGCCAGCAGTCTGCTGGACTCCCGAGGCACAGATACGCAGTATTTT. This chain uses TRBV27 with TRBJ2-3; D possibly corresponds to TRBD2 (5 bases). V lost 5 bases, J lost 1 base, and 16 bases lay in between. The germline CDR1 and CDR2 sequences are MNHEY and SMNVEV (reference sequence). The CDR3 runs 16 residues.

This chain connects TRBV28 to TRBJ1-1; D is ambiguous. The CDR3 covers 11 residues. V was clipped by 6 bases and J by 3 bases, with 5 bases between them. Germline V gene lookup returns CDR1 MDHEN and CDR2 SYDVKM. In DNA, the CDR3 is TGTGCCAGCAGGTCAGACACTGAAGCTTTCTTT. It is translated as CASRSDTEAFF.

This chain links TRBV10-3 with TRBJ1-6, with TRBD1 identical over 7 bases. Germline values: CDR1 ENHRY, CDR2 SYGVKD. V trimming: 5 bases; J trimming: 6 bases; junction bases outside the gene matches: 10. The CDR3 consists of 16 residues. DNA of the CDR3: TGTGCCATCAGTATGGGACAGAACCCCCCTAATTCACCCCTCCACTTT. Translating gives CAISMGQNPPNSPLHF.

This chain uses TRBV28 with TRBJ2-3; 15 bases align to TRBD2. Germline CDR1 and CDR2: MDHEN and SYDVKM. The CDR3 length is 17 residues. J was trimmed by 4 bases and V by 3 bases; bases with no gene match: 5. The CDR3 DNA sequence: TGTGCCAGCAGTTTTGGACTAGCGGGGGGGCCTTCAGATACGCAGTATTTT. This codes for CASSFGLAGGPSDTQYF. Using reference TRBV28 and TRBJ2-3 for the parts outside the CDR3, the full variable domain is DVKVTQSSRYLVKRTGEKVFLECVQDMDHENMFWYRQDPGLGLRLIYFSYDVKMKEKGDIPEGYSVSREKKERFSLILESASTNQTSMYLCASSFGLAGGPSDTQYFGPGTRLTVL.

The chain combines TRBV7-2 with TRBJ2-1; D is undetermined. CDR3 size: 15 residues. Germline loops: CDR1 SGHTA, CDR2 FQGNSA. V dropped 0 bases and J dropped 1 base, with 7 bases sitting between them. CDR3 DNA: TGTGCCAGCAGCTTAGCTGTTGCGTCCTACAATGAGCAGTTCTTC. Its protein is CASSLAVASYNEQFF. The entire variable domain, with the rest obtained from reference TRBV7-2 and TRBJ2-1, is as follows: GAGVSQSPSNKVTEKGKDVELRCDPISGHTALYWYRQSLGQGLEFLIYFQGNSAPDKSGLPSDRFSAERTGGSVSTLTIQRTQQEDSAVYLCASSLAVASYNEQFFGPGTRLTVL.

The genes are TRBV7-9 and TRBJ2-1, with TRBD2 as a possible D gene (5 bases). The CDR3 runs to 14 residues. Trimming removed 4 bases from V and 5 bases from J, with 12 bases in between. The V gene's germline CDR1 is SEHNR and CDR2 FQNEAQ (reference sequence). CDR3 coding DNA: TGTGCCAGCAGCTCCTGGGCGGAGGACAATGAGCAGTTCTTC. Translating gives CASSSWAEDNEQFF. The variable domain in full, with the rest retrieved from reference TRBV7-9 and TRBJ2-1, is DTGVSQNPRHKITKRGQNVTFRCDPISEHNRLYWYRQTLGQGPEFLTYFQNEAQLEKSRLLSDRFSAERPKGSFSTLEIQRTEQGDSAMYLCASSSWAEDNEQFFGPGTRLTVL.

The chain links TRBV5-1 to TRBJ2-1; possibly TRBD1 for D (5 bases). V lost 3 bases, J lost 8 bases, and 6 bases lay in between. The germline gives CDR1 SGHRS, CDR2 YFSETQ. This CDR3 has 11 residues. CDR3 coding DNA: TGCGCCAGCAGCTGGGGCTATGAGCAGTTCTTC. This sequence encodes CASSWGYEQFF.

The V gene is TRBV4-3, the J gene TRBJ2-5; 7 nucleotides match TRBD2. CDR3 length: 13 residues. CDR1 and CDR2 from the germline V gene are LGHNA and YSLEER. V gave up 6 bases and J gave up 5 bases; unmatched junction bases: 6. The CDR3 bases are TGCGCCAGCAGTCGGACTAGAGGGGAGACCCAGTACTTC. Translated, it gives CASSRTRGETQYF.

Regarding this clone: The same CDR3 arises from other DNA sequences in this sample as well. V gene TRBV6-5 combines with J gene TRBJ1-1; 8 bases are a match to TRBD1. The germline gives CDR1 MNHEY, CDR2 SVGAGI. The CDR3 is 15 residues long. Losses at the gene ends were 0 bases for V and 5 bases for J; bases not matched to a gene: 5. CDR3 DNA: TGTGCCAGCAGTTACTCGAGAACAGGGGGGACTGAAGCTTTCTTT. Translated: CASSYSRTGGTEAFF.

V gene TRBV4-2 combines with J gene TRBJ1-2; possibly TRBD1 for D (6 bases). Trimming left V 0 bases short and J 6 bases short, with 14 bases between. Germline lookup yields CDR1 LGHNA and CDR2 YNFKEQ. The CDR3 loop spans 15 amino acids. The CDR3 spells CASSQDPAGADGYTF. CDR3 in DNA: TGTGCCAGCAGCCAAGATCCGGCGGGGGCGGATGGCTACACCTTC.

The chain combines TRBV9 with TRBJ2-3, with TRBD2 identical over 12 bases. V shed 7 bases and J 6 bases; nucleotides not matched to a gene: 6. The CDR3 runs to 14 residues. Germline-derived CDR1 and CDR2 are SGDLS and YYNGEE. The chain's CDR3 is CASGASGGADTQYF. The CDR3 nucleotides are TGTGCCAGCGGAGCTAGCGGGGGGGCTGATACGCAGTATTTT.

V gene TRBV29-1 combines with J gene TRBJ2-7; D is perhaps TRBD1 (5 bases). V was trimmed by 5 bases and J by 4 bases, leaving 15 bases between them. The CDR3 is 13 amino acids. Germline CDR1 is SQVTM and CDR2 is ANQGSEA. CDR3 nucleotide sequence: TGCAGCGTTCTAGGGGCCCGCGGATACGAGCAGTACTTC. This codes for CSVLGARGYEQYF.

This chain joins TRBV10-3 and TRBJ2-5, with 8 positions matching TRBD2. Per the germline V gene, CDR1 is ENHRY and CDR2 is SYGVKD. V dropped 3 bases and J dropped 0; count of bases not matched to a gene: 12. CDR3 length: 18 residues. CDR3 nucleotides: TGTGCCATCAGTGACCCGACCGGAGGCGGGGGGTACCAAGAGACCCAGTACTTC. This translates into CAISDPTGGGGYQETQYF.

The rearrangement uses TRBV12-5 and TRBJ1-5; the match to TRBD1 covers 7 bases. The trim removed 7 bases at V and 4 bases at J, leaving 7 bases unmatched. This CDR3 has 14 residues. CDR1 and CDR2 (germline): LGHNT, FRNRAP. CDR3 amino acids: CASASTGMNQPQHF. DNA of the CDR3: TGTGCTAGTGCTTCGACAGGGATGAATCAGCCCCAGCATTTT.

This clone appeared a few times. The CDR3 is CASSYSRAPTGNTIYF. The CDR3 nucleotides are TGTGCCAGCAGTTACTCCAGGGCCCCTACTGGAAACACCATATATTTT. This chain joins TRBV6-5 and TRBJ1-3, with a tentative D call TRBD1 (5 bases). Germline V CDR1 and CDR2: MNHEY, SVGAGI. The CDR3 has 16 amino acids. Trimming took 0 bases from V and 2 from J, leaving 11 bases between them.

The chain carries TRBV6-1 and TRBJ2-3; the match to TRBD2 covers 9 bases. The CDR3 runs to 15 residues. Germline trimming cut 5 bases from V and 2 bases from J; bases unmatched to any gene: 5. The germline V gene encodes CDR1 MNHNS and CDR2 SASEGT. The CDR3 sequence: CASSLTSGNTDTQYF. CDR3 sequence (DNA): TGTGCCAGCAGTCTGACTAGCGGCAACACAGATACGCAGTATTTT.

This clone was observed a handful of times. This chain connects TRBV5-1 to TRBJ1-6, with a weak D call TRBD1 (5 bases). The CDR3 runs 16 residues. V gave up 4 bases and J gave up 2 bases, with 13 bases separating them. Looked up from germline, CDR1 is SGHRS and CDR2 is YFSETQ. CDR3 DNA: TGCGCCAGCAGCCAGAAGACAGCCGCCTATAATTCACCCCTCCACTTT. Its protein product is CASSQKTAAYNSPLHF.

V usage is TRBV6-1 and J usage is TRBJ1-5, with unresolved D. The CDR3 runs 13 residues. CDR1 and CDR2 (germline): MNHNS, SASEGT. Trimming left V 1 base short and J 7 bases short, with 8 bases between. In DNA, the CDR3 is TGTGCCAGCAGTGAAGTGGGCCGGCAGCCCCAGCATTTT. The encoded protein is CASSEVGRQPQHF.

This clone has just a few counts. The genes are TRBV4-1 and TRBJ1-2, with a tentative D call TRBD1 (5 bases). Trimming pared 3 bases from V and 2 bases from J, leaving 13 bases between. The CDR3 extends over 15 amino acids. Germline V gene lookup returns CDR1 MGHRA and CDR2 YSYEKL. The CDR3 DNA sequence: TGCGCCAGCAGCCAGGCGGGGGGTCGCAACTATGGCTACACCTTC. Protein: CASSQAGGRNYGYTF.

The genes are TRBV15 and TRBJ1-5, with 10 nucleotides matching TRBD1. Germline trimming cut 0 bases from V and 5 bases from J; bases unmatched to any gene: 7. This CDR3 region has 17 residues. Germline V CDR1 and CDR2: LNHNV, YYDKDF (reference sequence). The DNA for the CDR3 is TGTGCCACCAGCAGAGAAAACCGGGACAGGGGACATCAGCCCCAGCATTTT. It encodes CATSRENRDRGHQPQHF.

The J gene is TRBJ1-1, the V gene TRBV5-6, with 10 bases identical to TRBD1. The CDR3 spans 14 residues. Germline V gives CDR1 SGHDT, CDR2 YYEEEE. The V segment lost 3 bases and the J segment 3 bases; nucleotides outside the gene matches: 2. The DNA of the CDR3 is TGTGCCAGCAGCTACGGACAGGGGGACACTGAAGCTTTCTTT. Its translation is CASSYGQGDTEAFF.